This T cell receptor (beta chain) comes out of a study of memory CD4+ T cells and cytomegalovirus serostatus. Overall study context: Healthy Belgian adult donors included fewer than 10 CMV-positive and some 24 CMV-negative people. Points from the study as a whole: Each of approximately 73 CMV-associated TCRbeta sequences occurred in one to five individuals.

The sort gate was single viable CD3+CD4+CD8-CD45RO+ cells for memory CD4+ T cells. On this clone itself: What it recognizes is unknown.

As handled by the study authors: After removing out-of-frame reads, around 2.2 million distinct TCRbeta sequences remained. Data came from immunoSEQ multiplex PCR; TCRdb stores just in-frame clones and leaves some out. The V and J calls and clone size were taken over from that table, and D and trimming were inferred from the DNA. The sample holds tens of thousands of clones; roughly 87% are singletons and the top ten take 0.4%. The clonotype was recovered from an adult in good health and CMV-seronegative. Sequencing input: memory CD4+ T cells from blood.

The CDR3 loop reads CASSLSPGQGLGQPQHF. As DNA, the CDR3 is TGTGCCAGCAGCCTATCCCCGGGACAGGGGCTGGGTCAGCCCCAGCATTTT. The rearrangement joins TRBV4-2 to TRBJ1-5, with TRBD1 identical over 10 bases. The CDR3 runs 17 residues. V was clipped by 4 bases and J by 6 bases; unmatched bases: 12. The germline V gene encodes CDR1 LGHNA and CDR2 YNFKEQ.